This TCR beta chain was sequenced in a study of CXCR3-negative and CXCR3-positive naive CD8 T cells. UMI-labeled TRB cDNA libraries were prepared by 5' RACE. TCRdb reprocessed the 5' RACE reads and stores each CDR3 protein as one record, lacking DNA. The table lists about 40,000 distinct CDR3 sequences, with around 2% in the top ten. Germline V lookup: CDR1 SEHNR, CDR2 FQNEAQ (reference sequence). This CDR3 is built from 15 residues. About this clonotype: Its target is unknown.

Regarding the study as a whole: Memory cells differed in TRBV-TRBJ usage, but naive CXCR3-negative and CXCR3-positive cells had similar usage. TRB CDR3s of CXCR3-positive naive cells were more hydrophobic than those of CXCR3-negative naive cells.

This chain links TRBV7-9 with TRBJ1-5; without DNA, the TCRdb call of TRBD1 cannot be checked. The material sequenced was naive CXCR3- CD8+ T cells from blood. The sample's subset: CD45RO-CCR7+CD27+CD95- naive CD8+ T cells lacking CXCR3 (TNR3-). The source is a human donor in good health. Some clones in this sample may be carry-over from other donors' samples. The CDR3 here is CASSLRGQPDQPQHF.